What follows are 4 T cell receptor beta chains derived from one specimen sequenced in a study of shared clonotypes between healthy human individuals. Libraries were prepared by immunoSEQ multiplex PCR; TCRdb keeps only in-frame clonotypes and omits some of them. The sample yields 490,000 or so clones, less than 80% seen once. Input material: PBMCs. These receptors were collected from a woman aged 40 to 49 in good health. Some clones in this sample may be carry-over from other donors' samples.

Comment on this clone: A read error may explain this, as a much larger clone is one base away. Other nucleotide sequences from this sample produce the same CDR3. V usage is TRBV30 and J usage is TRBJ1-2; 7 nucleotides line up with TRBD1. V trimming: 3 bases; J trimming: 5 bases; junction bases outside the gene matches: 9. The CDR3 runs to 14 residues. Germline values: CDR1 GTSNPN, CDR2 SVGIG (reference sequence). CDR3 loop: CAWSERGRRYGYTF. The CDR3 DNA is TGTGCCTGGAGCGAGAGGGGGCGTCGGTATGGCTACACCTTC.

V and J are TRBV7-9 and TRBJ2-1; D possibly uses TRBD1 or TRBD2 (5 bases each). V was pared by 5 bases and J by 8 bases, with 13 bases between. CDR1 and CDR2 from the germline V gene are SEHNR and FQNEAQ (reference sequence). The length of the CDR3 is 13 residues. The CDR3 sequence: CASSPQWDDEQFF. CDR3 nucleotide sequence: TGTGCCAGCAGCCCCCAATGGGACGATGAGCAGTTCTTC.

The rearrangement uses TRBV19 and TRBJ1-2; tentatively, D is TRBD1 (6 bases). Germline V CDR1 and CDR2: LNHDA, SQIVND (reference sequence). The ends were cut back, 7 bases at V and 4 bases at J, with 19 bases in the middle. The CDR3 is 15 residues long. The CDR3 region is CASNPTGGYGYGYTF. The CDR3 DNA is TGTGCCAGTAACCCGACTGGGGGCTACGGCTATGGCTACACCTTC.

This chain uses TRBV13 with TRBJ2-4; no clear D gene. CDR1 is PRHDT, CDR2 FYEKMQ, per germline (reference sequence). Trimming left V 2 bases short and J 6 bases short, with 8 bases between. CDR3 length: 13 amino acids. The CDR3 is CASSLRDPNIQYF. CDR3 DNA sequence: TGTGCCAGCAGCTTACGCGACCCAAACATTCAGTACTTC.